This T cell receptor (beta chain) was sequenced during a study of cytomegalovirus exposure and HLA in healthy donors. General study findings and limits: A link between a missense DCLRE1C variant and TCR beta V- and J-gene trimming emerged from a later analysis. In vitro testing confirmed a few CMV-associated chains as specific for CMV antigens. Analyzed later, most CMV-associated TCR beta chains appeared HLA-restricted.

Primers: 60 Vbeta forward and 13 Jbeta reverse. The protocol was immunoSEQ multiplex PCR, while the TCRdb copy is restricted to in-frame clones and leaves out a portion. The sample includes over 150,000 clones, around 69% of them seen just once. Germline V gene sequence: CDR1 SGHAT, CDR2 FQNNGV. J was trimmed by 4 bases and V by 5 bases; bases with no gene match: 9. The CDR3 covers 15 residues. In the case of this clone: The antigen is unknown.

The receptor was isolated from a woman in her twenties or thirties in good health and CMV-seronegative. Sample: PBMCs. This chain joins TRBV11-2 and TRBJ2-5; 8 bases match TRBD1. CDR3 amino acids: CASSPTRQGLETQYF. CDR3 in DNA: TGTGCCAGCAGCCCAACCAGACAGGGGTTAGAGACCCAGTACTTC.